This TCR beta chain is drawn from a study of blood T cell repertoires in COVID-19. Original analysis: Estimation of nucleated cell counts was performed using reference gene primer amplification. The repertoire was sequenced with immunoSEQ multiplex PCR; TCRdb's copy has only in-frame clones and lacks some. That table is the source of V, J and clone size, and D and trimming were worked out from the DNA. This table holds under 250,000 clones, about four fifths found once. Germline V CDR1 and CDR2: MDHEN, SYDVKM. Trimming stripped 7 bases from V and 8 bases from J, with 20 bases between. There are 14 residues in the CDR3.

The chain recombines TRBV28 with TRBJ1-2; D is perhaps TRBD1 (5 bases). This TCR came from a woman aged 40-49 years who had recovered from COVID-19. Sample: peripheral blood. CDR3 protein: CASNLRVSFKGYTF. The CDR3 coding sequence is TGTGCCAGCAACCTCAGGGTTTCCTTTAAGGGCTACACCTTC.